These 10 T cell receptor beta chains originate from one sample sequenced in a study of blood T cell repertoires in COVID-19. Some clones are missing from TCRdb's copy, which holds only in-frame ones; the method was immunoSEQ multiplex PCR. Here the sample spans roughly 50,000 clones, roughly 80% being singletons. Material for sequencing was peripheral blood. These receptors were obtained from a human donor in a cohort sampled during active COVID-19.

Comment on this clone: At one boundary the junction diverges from the germline segment, which might be a read error. V gene TRBV7-2 combines with J gene TRBJ2-7; 7 bases fit TRBD1. Germline values: CDR1 SGHTA, CDR2 FQGNSA. The CDR3 contains 15 residues. Here the CDR3 DNA reads TGTGCCAGCAGCTTAGGTCCGGACAGGTCATACGGGCAGTACTTC. Its translation: CASSLGPDRSYGQYF.

Only a few counts were recorded for this clone. V and J are TRBV28 and TRBJ1-2, with 7 bases that match TRBD1. The length of the CDR3 is 14 residues. Germline V gene lookup returns CDR1 MDHEN and CDR2 SYDVKM. Unmatched junction bases numbered 5, after V lost 5 bases and J lost 2 bases. The CDR3 coding sequence is TGTGCCAGCAGTCCCGGACAGGAGAACTATGGCTACACCTTC. The encoded protein is CASSPGQENYGYTF.

This clone was detected a few times. The chain carries TRBV18 and TRBJ1-1; D is perhaps TRBD1 (5 bases). This CDR3 has 12 amino acids. CDR1 is KGHSH, CDR2 LQKENI, per germline. V gave up 4 bases and J gave up 6 bases, with 9 bases separating them. CDR3: CASSRVGAEAFF. As DNA, the CDR3 is TGTGCCAGCTCACGGGTAGGGGCTGAAGCTTTCTTT.

The chain carries TRBV4-1 and TRBJ1-1, with 7 positions matching TRBD1. The CDR3 spans 15 residues. Germline V gene lookup returns CDR1 MGHRA and CDR2 YSYEKL. V lost 7 bases to trimming and J lost 8 bases; unmatched junction nucleotides: 16. CDR3 DNA: TGCGCCAGCACCCCCGGCCAACAGGGGCGCCTGGAAGCTTTCTTT. Residues: CASTPGQQGRLEAFF.

This chain uses TRBV7-9 with TRBJ2-7, with D unclear. Trimming removed 4 bases from V and 2 bases from J, with 6 bases in between. CDR3 length: 12 amino acids. CDR1 and CDR2 (germline): SEHNR, FQNEAQ (reference sequence). The CDR3 nucleotides read TGTGCCAGCAGCTCGGAGACCTACGAGCAGTACTTC. As protein: CASSSETYEQYF. Supplemented by reference TRBV7-9 and TRBJ2-7, the full variable domain reads DTGVSQNPRHKITKRGQNVTFRCDPISEHNRLYWYRQTLGQGPEFLTYFQNEAQLEKSRLLSDRFSAERPKGSFSTLEIQRTEQGDSAMYLCASSSETYEQYFGPGTRLTVT.

This clone was counted between two and nine times. V usage is TRBV5-4 and J usage is TRBJ2-2; TRBD1 matches 8 bases. CDR3 length equals 15 residues. With 0 bases clipped from V and 5 bases from J, the junction kept 3 bases outside the gene matches. Germline CDR1 reads SGHNT; CDR2 reads YYREEE (reference sequence). The CDR3 DNA reads as TGTGCCAGCAGCTTGGGGACAGGGTATACCGGGGAGCTGTTTTTT. Translating gives CASSLGTGYTGELFF.

The chain uses TRBV9 and TRBJ2-5; 12 bases match TRBD2. The CDR3 has 17 amino acids. Trimming cost V 4 bases and J 5 bases; bases outside gene matches: 12. From germline, CDR1 is SGDLS and CDR2 YYNGEE. CDR3 sequence (DNA): TGTGCCAGCAGCACCACACCGCCTAGCGGGGGGGCTGAGACCCAGTACTTC. It codes for CASSTTPPSGGAETQYF. The complete variable domain, with remaining parts taken from reference TRBV9 and TRBJ2-5, reads DSGVTQTPKHLITATGQRVTLRCSPRSGDLSVYWYQQSLDQGLQFLIQYYNGEERAKGNILERFSAQQFPDLHSELNLSSLELGDSALYFCASSTTPPSGGAETQYFGPGTRLLVL.

The chain couples TRBV2 to TRBJ1-1; D perhaps matches TRBD1 (6 bases). CDR1 and CDR2 (germline): SNHLY, FYNNEI. V was trimmed by 8 bases and J by 0 bases, leaving 19 bases between them. The CDR3 loop spans 16 amino acids. CDR3 sequence (DNA): TGTGCCAGCGTAAGGACAGCCTTTTCTATGAACACTGAAGCTTTCTTT. Its protein is CASVRTAFSMNTEAFF.

This rearrangement joins TRBV10-3 to TRBJ2-2; D might be TRBD2 (5 bases). The CDR3 contains 13 residues. Germline V gene data show CDR1 as ENHRY and CDR2 as SYGVKD. Trimming pared 4 bases from V and 6 bases from J, leaving 9 bases between. DNA for the CDR3: TGTGCCATCAGTGGACCGAGGGCCGGGGAGCTGTTTTTT. Amino acid sequence: CAISGPRAGELFF.

The V gene is TRBV5-1, the J gene TRBJ1-1, with unresolved D. V lost 4 bases and J lost 0, with 7 bases in between. The length of the CDR3 is 13 residues. The V gene's germline CDR1 is SGHRS and CDR2 YFSETQ. CDR3: CASSNGLNTEAFF. The DNA of the CDR3 is TGCGCCAGCAGCAACGGGTTGAACACTGAAGCTTTCTTT. The entire variable domain, with the rest obtained from reference TRBV5-1 and TRBJ1-1, is as follows: KAGVTQTPRYLIKTRGQQVTLSCSPISGHRSVSWYQQTPGQGLQFLFEYFSETQRNKGNFPGRFSGRQFSNSRSEMNVSTLELGDSALYLCASSNGLNTEAFFGQGTRLTVV.